One and the same sample provided the 7 T cell receptor beta chains below, sequenced in a study of shared clonotypes between healthy human individuals. The assay was immunoSEQ multiplex PCR, and TCRdb's table has in-frame clones only and misses some. The sample consists of around 1 million clones, about three quarters of them appearing once. The sequenced material came from memory CD4+ T cells sorted from blood. As for subset: CD45RA-negative fraction. The receptor set was obtained from a young man in good health.

The chain uses TRBV12-5 and TRBJ2-1; D is undetermined. Germline CDR1 reads LGHNT; CDR2 reads FRNRAP. The ends were cut back, 0 bases at V and 8 bases at J, with 5 bases in the middle. This CDR3 comprises 12 residues. CDR3 region: CASGLVSDEQFF. In DNA, the CDR3 is TGTGCTAGTGGTTTGGTAAGCGATGAGCAGTTCTTC.

V gene TRBV4-3 combines with J gene TRBJ2-1; 16 bases match TRBD2. V dropped 0 bases and J dropped 0; count of bases not matched to a gene: 5. Germline V gives CDR1 LGHNA, CDR2 YSLEER. This CDR3 region has 20 residues. CDR3: CASSQETGLAGGSSYNEQFF. CDR3 coding DNA: TGCGCCAGCAGCCAAGAGACGGGACTAGCGGGAGGGAGCTCCTACAATGAGCAGTTCTTC.

V and J are TRBV7-2 and TRBJ2-2, with TRBD2 identical over 7 bases. The CDR3 loop spans 16 amino acids. The germline V gene has CDR1 SGHTA and CDR2 FQGNSA. Trimming took 5 bases from V and 1 from J; bases not matched to a gene: 7. The chain's CDR3 is CASSARGTKNTGELFF. Written as DNA, the CDR3 is TGTGCCAGCAGCGCTCGCGGGACTAAGAACACCGGGGAGCTGTTTTTT.

The J gene is TRBJ2-2, the V gene TRBV5-1; 9 bases align to TRBD2. J gave up 4 bases and V 0 bases, and 7 bases lay outside the gene matches. The CDR3 covers 17 residues. CDR1 SGHRS and CDR2 YFSETQ come from the germline V gene. The CDR3 reads CASSLDLAGFVTGELFF. The DNA for the CDR3 is TGCGCCAGCAGCTTGGATCTAGCGGGATTTGTCACCGGGGAGCTGTTTTTT.

The genes are TRBV2 and TRBJ1-3, with D possibly being TRBD1 (6 bases). This CDR3 is built from 12 residues. Germline V gene sequence: CDR1 SNHLY, CDR2 FYNNEI. Trimming removed 7 bases at V and 5 bases at J, with 9 bases between. CDR3 nucleotides: TGTGCCAGCAAGGGGGGCAGAAACACCATATATTTT. Its protein is CASKGGRNTIYF.

This clone was counted once. The CDR3 DNA reads as TGTGCCAGCAGCCGGACAGGGATCTATGGCTACACCTTC. Its translation: CASSRTGIYGYTF. The chain employs TRBV7-2 and TRBJ1-2, with 8 bases aligning to TRBD1. Per the germline V gene, CDR1 is SGHTA and CDR2 is FQGNSA. V lost 5 bases and J lost 4; bases outside the gene matches: 3. The CDR3 has 13 residues.

V gene TRBV5-6 combines with J gene TRBJ1-1; D unresolved. The germline V and J ends were trimmed by 4 bases and 2 bases, with 12 bases remaining between them. The CDR3 is made up of 14 amino acids. Germline CDR1 reads SGHDT; CDR2 reads YYEEEE. The CDR3 reads CASSPLWRNTEAFF. As DNA, the CDR3 is TGTGCCAGCAGCCCTCTTTGGCGAAACACTGAAGCTTTCTTT.